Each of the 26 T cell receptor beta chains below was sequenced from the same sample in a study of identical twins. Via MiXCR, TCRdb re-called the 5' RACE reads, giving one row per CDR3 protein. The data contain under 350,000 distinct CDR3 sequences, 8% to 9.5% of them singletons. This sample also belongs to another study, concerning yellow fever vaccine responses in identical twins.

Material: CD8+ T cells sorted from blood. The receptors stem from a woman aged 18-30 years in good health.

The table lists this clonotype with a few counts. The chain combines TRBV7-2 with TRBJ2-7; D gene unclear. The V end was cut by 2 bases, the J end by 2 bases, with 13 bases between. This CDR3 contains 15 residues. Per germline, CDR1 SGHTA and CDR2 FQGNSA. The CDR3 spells CASSLSPDPTYEQYF. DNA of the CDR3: TGTGCCAGCAGCTTAAGCCCGGACCCTACCTACGAGCAGTACTTC. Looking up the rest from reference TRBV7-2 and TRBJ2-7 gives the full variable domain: GAGVSQSPSNKVTEKGKDVELRCDPISGHTALYWYRQSLGQGLEFLIYFQGNSAPDKSGLPSDRFSAERTGGSVSTLTIQRTQQEDSAVYLCASSLSPDPTYEQYFGPGTRLTVT.

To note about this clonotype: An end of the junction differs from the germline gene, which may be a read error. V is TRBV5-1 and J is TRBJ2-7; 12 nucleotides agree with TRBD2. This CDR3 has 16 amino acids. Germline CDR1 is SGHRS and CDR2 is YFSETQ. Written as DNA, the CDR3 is TGCGCCAGCAGCTTTGAACTAGCGGGGGGTCTCTACGAGCAGTGCTTC. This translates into CASSFELAGGLYEQCF.

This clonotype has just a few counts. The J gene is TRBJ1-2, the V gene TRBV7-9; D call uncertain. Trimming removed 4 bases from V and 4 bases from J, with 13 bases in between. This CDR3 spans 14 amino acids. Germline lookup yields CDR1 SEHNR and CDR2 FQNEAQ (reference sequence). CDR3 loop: CASSSSYVLYGYTF. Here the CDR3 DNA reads TGTGCCAGCAGCTCCTCCTATGTACTCTATGGCTACACCTTC.

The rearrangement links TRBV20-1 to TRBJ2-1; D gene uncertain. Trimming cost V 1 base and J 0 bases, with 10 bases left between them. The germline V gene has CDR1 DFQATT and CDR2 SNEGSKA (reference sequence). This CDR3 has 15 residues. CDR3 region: CSARVLGDSYNEQFF. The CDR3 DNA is TGCAGTGCTAGAGTCCTAGGAGACTCCTACAATGAGCAGTTCTTC.

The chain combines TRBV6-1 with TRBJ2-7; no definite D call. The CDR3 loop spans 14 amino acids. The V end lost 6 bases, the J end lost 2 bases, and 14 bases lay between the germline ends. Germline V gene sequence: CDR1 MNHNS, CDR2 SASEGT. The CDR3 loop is CASRPPQFTYEQYF. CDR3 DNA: TGTGCCAGCAGACCCCCTCAATTTACCTACGAGCAGTACTTC.

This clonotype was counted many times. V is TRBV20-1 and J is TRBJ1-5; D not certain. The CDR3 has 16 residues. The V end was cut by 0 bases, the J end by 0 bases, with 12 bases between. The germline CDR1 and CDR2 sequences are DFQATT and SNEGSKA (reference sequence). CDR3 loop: CSARDLAESSNQPQHF. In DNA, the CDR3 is TGCAGTGCTAGAGATCTCGCAGAAAGTAGCAATCAGCCCCAGCATTTT.

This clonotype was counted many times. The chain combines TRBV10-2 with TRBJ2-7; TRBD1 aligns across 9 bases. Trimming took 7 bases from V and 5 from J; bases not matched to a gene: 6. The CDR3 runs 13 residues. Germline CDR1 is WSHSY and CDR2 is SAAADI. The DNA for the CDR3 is TGCGCCAGCACAAGACAGGGGGGTCACGAGCAGTACTTC. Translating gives CASTRQGGHEQYF.

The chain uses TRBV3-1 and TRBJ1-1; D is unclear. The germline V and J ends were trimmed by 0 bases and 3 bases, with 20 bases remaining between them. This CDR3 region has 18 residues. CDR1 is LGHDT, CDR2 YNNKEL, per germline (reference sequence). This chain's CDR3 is CASSQDGPPFPSYTEAFF. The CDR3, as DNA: TGTGCCAGCAGCCAAGACGGCCCGCCCTTTCCGAGCTACACTGAAGCTTTCTTT.

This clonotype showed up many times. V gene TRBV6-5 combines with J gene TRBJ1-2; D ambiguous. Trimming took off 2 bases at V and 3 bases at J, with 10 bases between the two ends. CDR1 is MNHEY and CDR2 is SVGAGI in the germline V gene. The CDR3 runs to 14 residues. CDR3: CASSYGWGDYGYTF. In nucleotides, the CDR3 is TGTGCCAGCAGTTACGGCTGGGGTGACTATGGCTACACCTTC.

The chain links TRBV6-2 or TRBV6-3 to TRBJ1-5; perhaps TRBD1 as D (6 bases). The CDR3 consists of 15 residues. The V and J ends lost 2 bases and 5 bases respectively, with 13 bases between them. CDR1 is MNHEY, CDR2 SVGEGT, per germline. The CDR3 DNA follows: TGTGCCAGCAGTTACCCAGGGGTTCAGGATCAGCCCCAGCATTTT. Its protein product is CASSYPGVQDQPQHF.

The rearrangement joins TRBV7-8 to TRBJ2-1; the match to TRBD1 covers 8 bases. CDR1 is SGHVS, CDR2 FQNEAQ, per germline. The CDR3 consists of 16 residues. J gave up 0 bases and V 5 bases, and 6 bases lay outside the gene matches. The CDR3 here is CASSLLQGDSYNEQFF. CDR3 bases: TGTGCCAGCAGCCTTCTACAGGGGGACTCCTACAATGAGCAGTTCTTC. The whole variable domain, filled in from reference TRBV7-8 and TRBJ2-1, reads GAGVSQSPRYKVAKRGQDVALRCDPISGHVSLFWYQQALGQGPEFLTYFQNEAQLDKSGLPSDRFFAERPEGSVSTLKIQRTQQEDSAVYLCASSLLQGDSYNEQFFGPGTRLTVL.

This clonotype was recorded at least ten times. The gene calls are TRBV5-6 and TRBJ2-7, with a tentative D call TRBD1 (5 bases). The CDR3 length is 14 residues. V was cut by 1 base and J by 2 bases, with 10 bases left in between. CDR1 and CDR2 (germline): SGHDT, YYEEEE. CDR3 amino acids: CASSLLRGPYEQYF. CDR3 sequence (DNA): TGTGCCAGCAGCTTGTTAAGGGGCCCCTACGAGCAGTACTTC. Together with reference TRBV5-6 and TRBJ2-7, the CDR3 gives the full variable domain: DAGVTQSPTHLIKTRGQQVTLRCSPKSGHDTVSWYQQALGQGPQFIFQYYEEEERQRGNFPDRFSGHQFPNYSSELNVNALLLGDSALYLCASSLLRGPYEQYFGPGTRLTVT.

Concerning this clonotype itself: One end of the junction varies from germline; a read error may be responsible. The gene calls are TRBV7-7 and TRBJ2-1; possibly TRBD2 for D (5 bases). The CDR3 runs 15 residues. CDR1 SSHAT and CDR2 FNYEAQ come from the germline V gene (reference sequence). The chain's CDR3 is CASSLDAGSYNEQFF. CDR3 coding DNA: TGTGCTAGCAGCTTAGACGCGGGCTCCTACAATGAGCAGTTCTTC.

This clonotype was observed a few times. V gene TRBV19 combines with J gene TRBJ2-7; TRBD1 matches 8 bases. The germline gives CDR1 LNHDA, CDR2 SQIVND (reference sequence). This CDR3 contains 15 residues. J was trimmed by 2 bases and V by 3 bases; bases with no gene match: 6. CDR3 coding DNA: TGTGCCAGTAGTATGGACAGGGACCCTCCCTACGAGCAGTACTTC. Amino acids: CASSMDRDPPYEQYF. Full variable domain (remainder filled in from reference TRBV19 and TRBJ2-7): DGGITQSPKYLFRKEGQNVTLSCEQNLNHDAMYWYRQDPGQGLRLIYYSQIVNDFQKGDIAEGYSVSREKKESFPLTVTSAQKNPTAFYLCASSMDRDPPYEQYFGPGTRLTVT.

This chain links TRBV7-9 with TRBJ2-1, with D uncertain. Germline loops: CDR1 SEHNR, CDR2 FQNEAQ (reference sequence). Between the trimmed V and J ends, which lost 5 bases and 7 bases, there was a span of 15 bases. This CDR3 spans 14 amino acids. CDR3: CASSPSGQTNEQFF. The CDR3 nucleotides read TGTGCCAGCAGCCCAAGTGGGCAGACAAATGAGCAGTTCTTC.

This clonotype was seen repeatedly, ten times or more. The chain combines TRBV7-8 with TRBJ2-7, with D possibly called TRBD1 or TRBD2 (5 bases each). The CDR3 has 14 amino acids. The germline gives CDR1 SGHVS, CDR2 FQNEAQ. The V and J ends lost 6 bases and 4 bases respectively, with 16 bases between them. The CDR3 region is CASRSGTVVYEQYF. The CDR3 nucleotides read TGTGCCAGCAGATCCGGGACCGTGGTGTACGAGCAGTACTTC.

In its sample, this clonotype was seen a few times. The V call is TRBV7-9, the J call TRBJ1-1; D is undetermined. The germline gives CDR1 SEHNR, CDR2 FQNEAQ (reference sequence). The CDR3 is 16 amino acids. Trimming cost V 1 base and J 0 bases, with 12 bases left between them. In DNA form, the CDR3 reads TGTGCCAGCAGCTTAGAAGGTCCGGGCCTGAACACTGAAGCTTTCTTT. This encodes CASSLEGPGLNTEAFF. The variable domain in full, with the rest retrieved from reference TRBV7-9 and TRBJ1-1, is DTGVSQNPRHKITKRGQNVTFRCDPISEHNRLYWYRQTLGQGPEFLTYFQNEAQLEKSRLLSDRFSAERPKGSFSTLEIQRTEQGDSAMYLCASSLEGPGLNTEAFFGQGTRLTVV.

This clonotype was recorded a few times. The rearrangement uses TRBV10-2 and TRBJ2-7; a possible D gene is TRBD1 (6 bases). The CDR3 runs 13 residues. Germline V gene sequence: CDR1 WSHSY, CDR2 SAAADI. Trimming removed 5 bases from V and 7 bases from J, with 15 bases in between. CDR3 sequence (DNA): TGCGCCAGCAGTAGAGGGGGTGCAGATGAGCAGTACTTC. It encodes CASSRGGADEQYF.

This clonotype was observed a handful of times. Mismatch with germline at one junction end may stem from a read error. CDR3 region: CASRIGAGGYNEQFF. The CDR3 nucleotides are TGTGCCAGTAGGATAGGTGCGGGGGGCTACAATGAGCAGTTCTTC. The chain couples TRBV19 to TRBJ2-1; TRBD2 aligns across 8 bases. The CDR3 runs to 15 residues. Germline-derived CDR1 and CDR2 are LNHDA and SQIVND (reference sequence).

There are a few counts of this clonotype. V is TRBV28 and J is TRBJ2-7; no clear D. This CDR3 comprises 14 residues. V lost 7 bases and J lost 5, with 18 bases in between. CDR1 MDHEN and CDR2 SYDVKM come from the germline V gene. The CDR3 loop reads CASTTREAAHEQYF. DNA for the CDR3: TGTGCCAGCACCACCCGAGAGGCGGCCCACGAGCAGTACTTC.

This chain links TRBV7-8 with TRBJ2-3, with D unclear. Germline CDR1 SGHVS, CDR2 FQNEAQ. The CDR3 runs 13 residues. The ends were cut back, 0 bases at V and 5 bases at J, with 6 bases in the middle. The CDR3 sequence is CASSLAGVDTQYF. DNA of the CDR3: TGTGCCAGCAGCTTAGCGGGTGTAGATACGCAGTATTTT. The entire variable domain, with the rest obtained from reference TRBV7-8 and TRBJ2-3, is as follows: GAGVSQSPRYKVAKRGQDVALRCDPISGHVSLFWYQQALGQGPEFLTYFQNEAQLDKSGLPSDRFFAERPEGSVSTLKIQRTQQEDSAVYLCASSLAGVDTQYFGPGTRLTVL.

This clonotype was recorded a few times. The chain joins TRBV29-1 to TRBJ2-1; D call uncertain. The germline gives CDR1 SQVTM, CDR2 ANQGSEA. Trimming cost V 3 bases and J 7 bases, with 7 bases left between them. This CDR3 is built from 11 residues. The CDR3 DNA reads TGCAGCGTTGATGCCGGGAATGAGCAGTTCTTC. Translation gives CSVDAGNEQFF.

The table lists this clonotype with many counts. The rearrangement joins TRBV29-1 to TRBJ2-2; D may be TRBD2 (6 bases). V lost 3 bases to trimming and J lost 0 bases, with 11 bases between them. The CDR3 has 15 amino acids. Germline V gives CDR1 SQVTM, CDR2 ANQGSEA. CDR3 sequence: CSVEGGQANTGELFF. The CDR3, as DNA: TGCAGCGTTGAGGGAGGACAAGCGAACACCGGGGAGCTGTTTTTT.

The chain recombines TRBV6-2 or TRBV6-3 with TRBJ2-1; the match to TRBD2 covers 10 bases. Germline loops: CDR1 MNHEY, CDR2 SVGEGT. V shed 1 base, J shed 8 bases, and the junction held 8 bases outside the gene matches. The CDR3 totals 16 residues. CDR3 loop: CASSYLSLAGWDEQFF. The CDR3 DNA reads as TGTGCCAGCAGTTACTTATCACTAGCGGGATGGGATGAGCAGTTCTTC.

The CDR3 DNA reads TGTGCCAGCATGGGACAGTCGAACACCGGGGAGCTGTTTTTT. Amino acids: CASMGQSNTGELFF. The genes are TRBV12-3 or TRBV12-4 and TRBJ2-2, with TRBD1 matching over 7 bases. With 7 bases clipped from V and 0 bases from J, the junction kept 2 bases outside the gene matches. The CDR3 sequence is 14 residues long.

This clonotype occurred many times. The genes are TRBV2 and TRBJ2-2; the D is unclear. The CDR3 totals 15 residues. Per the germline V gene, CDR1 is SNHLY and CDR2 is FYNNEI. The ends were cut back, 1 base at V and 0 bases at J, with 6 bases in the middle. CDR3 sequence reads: CASSEGTANTGELFF. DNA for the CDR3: TGTGCCAGCAGTGAAGGCACCGCGAACACCGGGGAGCTGTTTTTT.